These T cell receptor beta chains were read from a single sample in a study of response to subunit inactivated influenza vaccine. Each CDR3 protein is one row after TCRdb ran MiXCR on the RT-PCR reads. The sample has about 190,000 distinct CDR3 sequences; roughly 14% are singletons. Sequencing was performed on CD8+ T cells sorted from PBMCs, taken roughly 5 days after vaccination. These receptors came from a man aged 45-65 years who received an inactivated influenza vaccine. CDR3s include the opening cysteine and the closing phenylalanine or tryptophan. Each record gives: V gene, D gene, clone size, J gene, CDR3 protein, CDR3 DNA. The D gene is left open where the match is weak. Expanded clones are given a class, and other clones once, few, many or no size at all.

TRBV9	-	few	TRBJ2-1	CASSARGGSSYNEQFF	TGTGCCAGCAGCGCGAGGGGAGGTAGCTCCTACAATGAGCAGTTCTTC
TRBV7-9	TRBD2	few	TRBJ2-7	CASSLVGRTYEQYF	TGTGCCAGCAGCTTAGTCGGGAGGACGTACGAGCAGTACTTC
TRBV7-9	TRBD1	-	TRBJ1-1	CASSPRTGPEAFF	TGTGCCAGCAGCCCTCGGACAGGGCCCGAAGCTTTCTTT
TRBV27	TRBD1	many	TRBJ2-1	CASSLAPGTGLNEQFF	TGTGCCAGCAGTTTAGCCCCCGGGACAGGGTTGAATGAGCAGTTCTTC
TRBV10-3	TRBD1	-	TRBJ1-1	CAISVGQGIPPNTEAFF	TGTGCCATCAGTGTGGGACAGGGAATACCTCCGAACACTGAAGCTTTCTTT
TRBV7-7	TRBD2	few	TRBJ2-2	CASSLAAGAQDGELFF	TGTGCCAGCAGCTTAGCGGCGGGAGCTCAGGACGGGGAGCTGTTTTTT
TRBV27	-	-	TRBJ2-1	CASSVLVGGSYNEQFF	TGTGCCAGCAGTGTATTGGTGGGGGGCTCCTACAATGAGCAGTTCTTC
TRBV7-9	-	many	TRBJ2-3	CASSSLLATDTQYF	TGTGCCAGCAGCTCCCTCCTAGCGACAGATACGCAGTATTTT
TRBV7-8	-	-	TRBJ2-1	CASSLPGNSYNEQFF	TGTGCCAGCAGCCTGCCCGGGAATTCCTACAATGAGCAGTTCTTC
TRBV29-1	TRBD1	-	TRBJ2-1	CSATGGNEQFF	TGCAGCGCGACAGGGGGCAATGAGCAGTTCTTC
TRBV7-2	-	few	TRBJ1-4	CASSLKGARTLNEKLFF	TGTGCCAGCAGCTTAAAGGGCGCCAGGACCCTTAATGAAAAACTGTTTTTT
TRBV6-2/TRBV6-3	-	-	TRBJ2-6	CASSETHPSSGANVLTF	TGTGCCAGCAGTGAGACCCACCCGAGCTCTGGGGCCAACGTCCTGACTTTC
TRBV12-3/TRBV12-4	-	-	TRBJ2-2	CASSLGYPGRTGELFF	TGTGCCAGCAGTTTAGGGTACCCGGGGAGGACCGGGGAGCTGTTTTTT
TRBV12-3/TRBV12-4	TRBD1	few	TRBJ1-2	CASSFPGQGIVLTF	TGTGCCAGCAGTTTCCCGGGACAGGGGATTGTGCTCACCTTC
TRBV27	-	-	TRBJ2-5	CASSFLGQETQYF	TGTGCCAGCAGTTTCTTGGGGCAAGAGACCCAGTACTTC
TRBV7-9	TRBD2	few	TRBJ2-1	CASSYPSGGLSYNEQFF	TGTGCCAGCAGCTACCCTAGCGGGGGGCTCTCCTACAATGAGCAGTTCTTC
TRBV29-1	-	few	TRBJ2-7	CSVETPGAYEQYF	TGCAGCGTTGAAACCCCGGGAGCCTACGAGCAGTACTTC
TRBV15	TRBD2	few	TRBJ2-5	CAIPGGGETQYF	TGTGCCATCCCCGGGGGAGGGGAGACCCAGTACTTC
TRBV10-3	-	many	TRBJ2-2	CAISPPQRGELFF	TGTGCCATCAGTCCCCCTCAGCGTGGGGAGCTGTTTTTT
TRBV10-3	TRBD1	-	TRBJ2-7	CAILNEVTGRDEQYF	TGTGCCATCCTGAACGAGGTGACAGGGAGAGACGAGCAGTACTTC
TRBV9	TRBD1	-	TRBJ2-5	CDSSGAGGKTQYF	TGTGACAGCAGCGGCGCAGGGGGAAAGACCCAGTACTTC
TRBV4-3	-	few	TRBJ1-5	CASSEDASNQPQHF	TGCGCCAGCAGCGAGGACGCGAGCAATCAGCCCCAGCATTTT
TRBV6-1	-	few	TRBJ2-2	CASRPAAGVYTGELFF	TGTGCCAGCAGACCCGCGGCAGGGGTATACACCGGGGAGCTGTTTTTT
TRBV20-1	TRBD2	few	TRBJ2-1	CSASGTSGRLEQFF	TGCAGTGCCTCCGGGACTAGCGGGAGACTTGAGCAGTTCTTC
TRBV9	TRBD2	few	TRBJ2-1	CASSTGLAGVFNEQFF	TGTGCCAGCAGCACGGGACTAGCGGGAGTTTTCAATGAGCAGTTCTTC
TRBV20-1	TRBD1	many	TRBJ2-1	CSASVGTGSRDSFYNEQFF	TGCAGTGCTAGTGTGGGGACGGGGAGCCGGGACAGCTTCTACAATGAGCAGTTCTTC
TRBV4-3	TRBD1	few	TRBJ2-3	CASSQDWDRSVIASDTQYF	TGCGCCAGCAGCCAAGATTGGGACAGGAGTGTTATCGCATCAGATACGCAGTATTTT
TRBV5-1	-	few	TRBJ1-1	CASRVGSTEAFF	TGCGCCAGCAGGGTAGGGAGCACTGAAGCTTTCTTT
TRBV19	-	-	TRBJ2-6	CASSLSFSGANVLTF	TGTGCCAGTAGTCTCAGCTTCTCTGGGGCCAACGTCCTGACTTTC
TRBV7-9	-	-	TRBJ2-5	CASSSPYPGSPKETQYF	TGTGCCAGCAGCTCACCCTACCCGGGGTCACCAAAAGAGACCCAGTACTTC
TRBV29-1	-	many	TRBJ2-2	CSGINTGELFF	TGCAGCGGTATTAACACCGGGGAGCTGTTTTTT
TRBV28	-	few	TRBJ2-7	CASTQGQGQRYEQYF	TGTGCCAGCACCCAAGGCCAGGGGCAGCGCTACGAGCAGTACTTC
TRBV27	TRBD1	-	TRBJ2-7	CASSLVGTGSYEQYF	TGTGCCAGCAGTTTAGTCGGGACAGGTTCCTACGAGCAGTACTTC
TRBV7-8	-	-	TRBJ1-5	CASSLARGVGQPQHF	TGTGCCAGCAGCTTAGCGAGAGGGGTAGGTCAGCCCCAGCATTTT
TRBV7-6	-	few	TRBJ2-1	CASSYGYGSGVGNEQFF	TGTGCCAGCAGCTACGGTTATGGTAGCGGAGTGGGGAATGAGCAGTTCTTC
TRBV15	TRBD2	-	TRBJ2-7	CATSRDTGLANDEQYF	TGTGCCACCAGCAGAGATACCGGACTAGCAAACGACGAGCAGTACTTC
TRBV18	-	-	TRBJ2-7	CASSGLNYEQYF	TGTGCCAGCTCAGGACTGAATTACGAGCAGTACTTC
TRBV29-1	-	-	TRBJ1-1	CSVEWQGAEAFF	TGCAGCGTTGAATGGCAGGGAGCTGAAGCTTTCTTT
TRBV3-1	TRBD2	few	TRBJ2-3	CASSHDRPYGGENNTDTQYF	TGTGCCAGCAGCCATGATCGCCCATACGGGGGGGAAAACAACACAGATACGCAGTATTTT
TRBV28	-	few	TRBJ2-1	CASSLSQATSSYNEQFF	TGTGCCAGCAGTTTATCACAGGCTACTAGCTCCTACAATGAGCAGTTCTTC
TRBV6-2/TRBV6-3	TRBD2	few	TRBJ2-2	CASRRGGTGELFF	TGTGCCAGCCGGCGGGGGGGCACCGGGGAGCTGTTTTTT
TRBV9	-	many	TRBJ2-1	CASSAAFWEGEVNEQFF	TGTGCCAGCAGCGCCGCCTTCTGGGAGGGGGAGGTTAATGAGCAGTTCTTC